One T cell receptor (beta chain) is described in this entry. Antigen: not known. This record belongs to a study of blood T cells in healthy people across ages. Study outcomes and limitations: Naive T cell percentage showed a strong correlation with TCR beta diversity.

CDR1 is MDHEN, CDR2 SYDVKM, per germline. The CDR3 has 14 amino acids. Sample-barcoded 5' priming and a J-beta primer mix drove a second PCR of about 7 to 12 cycles. A single record per CDR3 protein comes from TCRdb applying MiXCR to the 5' RACE reads. Found here are 1.5 million to 2 million distinct CDR3 sequences, around 50% of them singletons; the top ten hold 2% to 2.5%. This clonotype was sampled from a woman between 35 and 50 years old in good health. The chain is built from TRBV28 and TRBJ2-3, with a weak D call TRBD2 (7 bases). Sequenced material: blood. The CDR3, as DNA: TGTGCAAGTGCCGGCGGGGGCCCCACAGATACGCAGTATTTT. It is translated as CASAGGGPTDTQYF.